This T cell receptor beta chain was recovered during a study of blood T cells in healthy people across ages. Overall study findings and caveats: Those diversity estimates obtained from one million T cells were thought to be underestimates.

As to this clonotype: The antigen remains undetermined.

A second PCR of 7 to 11 cycles used a sample-barcoded 5' primer and a J-beta primer mix. Every molecule of cDNA carried a tag from a template-switch adaptor with 12 random nucleotides. TCRdb reprocessed the 5' RACE reads via MiXCR and lists one record per CDR3 protein. The sample has more than 800,000 distinct CDR3 sequences; around 43% are singletons. The V and J ends lost 7 bases and 6 bases respectively, with 18 bases between them. This CDR3 contains 14 residues. Germline V gives CDR1 MDHEN, CDR2 SYDVKM. Sample: blood. The source is an older woman in good health. The gene calls are TRBV28 and TRBJ1-2; possibly TRBD1 for D (5 bases). The CDR3 DNA is TGTGCCAGCACCAGGGTGGGGGAGGGAGATGGCTACACCTTC. It is translated as CASTRVGEGDGYTF.